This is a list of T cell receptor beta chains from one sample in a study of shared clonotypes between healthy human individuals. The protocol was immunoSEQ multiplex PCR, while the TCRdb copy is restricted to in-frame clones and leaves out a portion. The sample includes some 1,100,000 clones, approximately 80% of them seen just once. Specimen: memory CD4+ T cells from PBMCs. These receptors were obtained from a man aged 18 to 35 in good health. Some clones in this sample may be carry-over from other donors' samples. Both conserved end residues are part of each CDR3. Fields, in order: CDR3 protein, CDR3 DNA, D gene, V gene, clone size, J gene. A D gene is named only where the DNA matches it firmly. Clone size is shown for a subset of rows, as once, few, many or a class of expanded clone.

CAISETSGMYEQYF TGTGCCATCAGTGAAACTAGCGGGATGTACGAGCAGTACTTC TRBD2 TRBV10-3 once TRBJ2-7
CANPETLGQPQHF TGTGCCAACCCTGAGACTCTGGGACAGCCCCAGCATTTT . TRBV27 few TRBJ1-5
CASSLMGVEETQYF TGTGCCAGCAGCTTGATGGGGGTCGAAGAGACCCAGTACTTC . TRBV5-6 few TRBJ2-5
CAISGEHTGELFF TGTGCCATCAGTGGGGAACACACCGGGGAGCTGTTTTTT . TRBV10-3 few TRBJ2-2
CASSRTGTGNEKLFF TGTGCCAGCAGCCGCACCGGGACAGGGAATGAAAAACTGTTTTTT TRBD1 TRBV11-2 . TRBJ1-4
CATAAQGISYGYTF TGTGCCACTGCAGCACAGGGAATTTCCTATGGCTACACCTTC . TRBV6-1 . TRBJ1-2
CAWQVGSGSRTEQFF TGTGCCTGGCAGGTAGGGAGCGGGAGTCGTACGGAGCAGTTCTTC TRBD2 TRBV30 . TRBJ2-1
CAWSPLMTSGEKLFF TGTGCCTGGAGTCCTCTCATGACGTCGGGTGAAAAACTGTTTTTT . TRBV30 . TRBJ1-4
CASSQGSLATEQYF TGCGCCAGCAGCCAAGGGAGTCTGGCGACCGAGCAGTACTTC . TRBV4-3 . TRBJ2-7
CASRRAPGLGYTF TGTGCCAGCAGAAGGGCGCCCGGCCTTGGCTACACCTTC . TRBV2 . TRBJ1-2
CASSERGLISSGNTIYF TGTGCCAGCAGTGAACGGGGGCTTATCAGCTCTGGAAACACCATATATTTT . TRBV2 few TRBJ1-3
CASSVDQQGREQYF TGTGCCAGCAGCGTAGACCAACAGGGCCGAGAGCAGTACTTC . TRBV9 . TRBJ2-7
CASGDNEKLFF TGTGCCTCGGGGGATAATGAAAAACTGTTTTTT . TRBV7-2 . TRBJ1-4
CASSPVVANSNQPQHF TGTGCCAGCTCACCCGTGGTTGCGAATAGCAATCAGCCCCAGCATTTT . TRBV18 . TRBJ1-5
CASSLYSGSEQYF TGTGCCAGCAGCTTATATTCCGGGAGCGAGCAGTACTTC . TRBV7-3 . TRBJ2-7
CASSLDRDYEQYF TGTGCCAGCAGCCTGGACAGGGACTACGAGCAGTACTTC TRBD1 TRBV5-4 . TRBJ2-7
CASSQGDREPGELFF TGCGCCAGCAGCCAGGGGGACAGGGAGCCCGGGGAGCTGTTTTTT TRBD1 TRBV5-1 . TRBJ2-2
CASSFREGQDYEQYF TGTGCCAGCAGCTTTCGTGAAGGACAGGACTACGAGCAGTACTTC TRBD1 TRBV7-2 . TRBJ2-7
CASSLAAAYGYGYTF TGTGCCAGCAGCTTAGCGGCGGCGTATGGCTATGGCTACACCTTC . TRBV7-9 . TRBJ1-2
CASGDGRGTDTQYF TGTGCCAGCGGGGACGGCAGGGGTACAGATACGCAGTATTTT . TRBV7-9 . TRBJ2-3
CSVEAGAETQYF TGCAGCGTTGAAGCGGGAGCGGAGACCCAGTACTTC . TRBV29-1 . TRBJ2-5
CASSPEAGAYEQYF TGTGCCAGCAGCCCGGAGGCGGGAGCATACGAGCAGTACTTC TRBD2 TRBV11-2 . TRBJ2-7
CASSPGGTSGYNEQFF TGTGCCAGCAGCCCGGGAGGGACTAGCGGCTACAATGAGCAGTTCTTC TRBD2 TRBV5-4 . TRBJ2-1
CASSHPLRDEQFF TGTGCCAGCAGCCACCCCCTCCGTGATGAGCAGTTCTTC . TRBV11-1 . TRBJ2-1
CASSLKRRQYNEQFF TGTGCCAGCAGCTTGAAAAGAAGACAGTACAATGAGCAGTTCTTC . TRBV5-8 . TRBJ2-1
CASSPQYGFGRVYEQYF TGTGCCAGCAGCCCCCAATATGGTTTCGGGAGGGTCTACGAGCAGTACTTC TRBD2 TRBV4-2 . TRBJ2-7
CSVGVAGNTIYF TGCAGCGTTGGGGTGGCCGGAAACACCATATATTTT . TRBV29-1 . TRBJ1-3
CASSFKQGGYTQYF TGCGCCAGCAGCTTTAAGCAGGGAGGATATACGCAGTATTTT . TRBV5-1 . TRBJ2-3
CASSLVYRAANQPQHF TGTGCCAGCAGCTTAGTCTATAGGGCCGCTAATCAGCCCCAGCATTTT . TRBV7-3 . TRBJ1-5
CASSFDRVYNEQFF TGTGCCAGCTCATTCGACAGGGTTTACAATGAGCAGTTCTTC TRBD1 TRBV18 . TRBJ2-1
CASSRHFQPRQVGHEQYF TGTGCCAGCAGCCGACACTTCCAACCTAGACAGGTCGGACACGAGCAGTACTTC . TRBV14 . TRBJ2-7
CASRTSGNPGDEQFF TGCGCCAGCAGGACTAGCGGGAACCCTGGGGATGAGCAGTTCTTC TRBD2 TRBV5-1 . TRBJ2-1
CASKGLIFGYTF TGTGCCAGCAAAGGACTAATTTTTGGCTACACCTTC . TRBV28 . TRBJ1-2
CASSPRSGTQYF TGTGCCAGCTCACCACGTTCCGGGACCCAGTACTTC . TRBV18 . TRBJ2-5
CASSPTGGVTGELFF TGCGCCAGCAGCCCCACGGGCGGAGTCACCGGGGAGCTGTTTTTT . TRBV5-1 . TRBJ2-2
CASSYPGQGADTQYF TGTGCCAGCAGTTACCCGGGACAGGGCGCAGATACGCAGTATTTT TRBD1 TRBV11-3 . TRBJ2-3
CASSLSPSGTYEQYF TGTGCCAGCAGCTTGTCCCCTAGCGGCACCTACGAGCAGTACTTC TRBD2 TRBV7-2 . TRBJ2-7
CASRSGTSGSGSYNEQFF TGTGCCAGCAGATCCGGGACTAGCGGGAGTGGGTCCTACAATGAGCAGTTCTTC TRBD2 TRBV5-4 . TRBJ2-1
CASSRTTSMGEQYF TGTGCCAGCAGTAGAACGACCTCTATGGGGGAGCAGTACTTC . TRBV28 . TRBJ2-7
CASSGGLAIYNEQFF TGTGCCAGCAGTGGGGGACTAGCGATTTACAATGAGCAGTTCTTC TRBD2 TRBV2 . TRBJ2-1
CASSQGVGNRGSQPQHF TGCGCCAGCAGCCAAGGGGTAGGGAACAGGGGGTCTCAGCCCCAGCATTTT TRBD1 TRBV4-1 . TRBJ1-5
CAIQTVTDEQFF TGTGCCATACAGACTGTAACGGATGAGCAGTTCTTC . TRBV28 . TRBJ2-1
CASSFEGGNEQFF TGTGCCAGCAGCTTCGAGGGCGGCAATGAGCAGTTCTTC . TRBV7-2 many TRBJ2-1
CAISEPREYGHSGNTIYF TGTGCCATCAGTGAGCCCAGGGAGTACGGCCACTCTGGAAACACCATATATTTT . TRBV10-3 . TRBJ1-3
CASSRGAAPSTDTQYF TGTGCCAGCAGCCGTGGGGCCGCCCCTAGCACAGATACGCAGTATTTT . TRBV11-1 . TRBJ2-3
CASSSVNTGELFF TGTGCCAGCAGTTCCGTAAACACCGGGGAGCTGTTTTTT . TRBV28 . TRBJ2-2
CASGGPRGGAKTEAFF TGTGCCAGCGGGGGGCCCCGGGGGGGCGCGAAGACTGAAGCTTTCTTT . TRBV5-8 . TRBJ1-1
CASSFERQPTYEQYF TGTGCCAGCAGCTTTGAACGACAGCCAACCTACGAGCAGTACTTC . TRBV11-2 . TRBJ2-7
CAWVGQGFNEQFF TGTGCCTGGGTGGGACAGGGCTTCAATGAGCAGTTCTTC TRBD1 TRBV30 . TRBJ2-1
CASSKFTPGQGYGYTF TGTGCCAGCAGCAAATTTACTCCGGGACAGGGATATGGCTACACCTTC TRBD1 TRBV7-2 . TRBJ1-2
CASSLSLNKETQYF TGTGCCAGCAGCTTGTCTCTAAATAAAGAGACCCAGTACTTC . TRBV7-2 once TRBJ2-5
CASSPGGNQPQHF TGTGCCAGCTCACCAGGGGGCAACCAGCCCCAGCATTTT . TRBV18 . TRBJ1-5
CASSRGADNYGYTF TGTGCCAGCAGCCGCGGGGCAGATAACTATGGCTACACCTTC . TRBV5-4 few TRBJ1-2
CASSLRDTGELFF TGTGCCAGCAGTCTCCGGGACACCGGGGAGCTGTTTTTT . TRBV28 once TRBJ2-2
CASSLGGLGTDTQYF TGTGCCAGCAGCTTGGGGGGATTAGGCACAGATACGCAGTATTTT . TRBV5-4 . TRBJ2-3
CASSELEKEAGELFF TGTGCCAGCAGTGAATTGGAAAAAGAGGCCGGGGAGCTGTTTTTT . TRBV25-1 . TRBJ2-2
CATSRGTGSTDTQYF TGTGCCACCAGCAGGGGGACAGGGAGCACAGATACGCAGTATTTT TRBD1 TRBV15 once TRBJ2-3
CSMIRRGRSDTQYF TGCAGCATGATACGGAGGGGACGGTCAGATACGCAGTATTTT . TRBV29-1 . TRBJ2-3
CASSLETSGRLRGDTQYF TGCGCCAGCAGCTTGGAAACTAGCGGGCGCTTACGGGGAGATACGCAGTATTTT TRBD2 TRBV5-1 . TRBJ2-3